This entry is about one T cell receptor beta chain. Its antigen is not yet known. No much larger clone exists at a distance of one base, and base qualities are not known. PBMCs were isolated by density centrifugation and stained for CD3, CD4 and CD8, after which CD4+ and CD8+ T cells were sorted on a FACSAria. Scalp biopsies and blood samples were provided by unaffected controls. The library was built by means of the immunoSEQ multiplex PCR assay. For TCR sequencing, RNA was extracted from every sample and reverse transcribed into cDNA to serve as template. SuperScript III was used for first-strand cDNA synthesis, primed with a 2:1 mix of oligo-dT and random hexamers. A synthetic immune receptor repertoire was used to measure amplification bias, and any remaining bias was corrected computationally. The original methods were these. After raw reads were preprocessed to remove errors, the CDR3 was defined following IMGT conventions as running from the conserved cysteine to phenylalanine. Clonality was calculated as 1 minus Shannon entropy normalized by log2 of the number of productive unique TCRs. Whether each scalp clone was CD4 or CD8 was inferred by checking scalp TCRbeta sequences against the CD4 and CD8 repertoires from sorted blood. Held by TCRdb, this immuneACCESS table contains in-frame sequences only and omits some clones. Under half of the omission traces to an unresolved V gene where checked; the cause of the rest is unknown. That table is the source of V, J and clone size, and D and trimming were worked out from the DNA. The sample profile shows fewer than 150,000 clones; 55% to 65% of them were found once. Around 2.8% of the sample lies in the top ten.

The data stem from a study of CD8+ T cells in alopecia areata (dated by TCRdb to the late 2010s). Regarding the study in general: To study T cell clonal expansion in alopecia areata, the researchers applied high-throughput TCRbeta sequencing to both the C3H/HeJ mouse model and human patients. In humans, TCRbeta sequencing was performed on scalp tissue and on sorted CD4+ and CD8+ peripheral blood T cells from healthy controls and from patients with patchy or totalis/universalis alopecia areata. Clonality in the scalp was compared among normal scalp (n=4), patchy alopecia areata scalp (n=8), and alopecia totalis/universalis scalp (n=8). RNA was obtained with the PAXgene miRNA kit for fixed scalp, the miRNeasy kit for PBMCs, and the RNeasy kit for mouse skin. TCRbeta CDR3 regions were amplified by immunoSEQ multiplex PCR using 35 Vbeta forward and 13 Jbeta reverse primers. Study-wide conclusions, independent of this receptor: Unlike mouse skin, where gammadelta T cells dominate, normal human skin contains resident alphabeta T cells that get sequenced too, which complicates analysis of the scalp TCR repertoire. Compared with normal scalp, lesional scalp had higher clonality and more expanded CD8+ clones, particularly in alopecia totalis/universalis, a pattern that suggests antigenic drive. TCR sequences shared between patients were less clear than in mice, possibly partly because of HLA diversity in the patient population.

CDR1 SNHLY and CDR2 FYNNEI were looked up in the germline V gene. The germline V and J ends show losses of 6 bases and 2 bases respectively, and no gene match explains 1 base of the junction. From its cysteine to its phenylalanine, the CDR3 spans 14 amino acids. Only the CDR3 DNA is retained, 42 bases long and in frame from the first base. Sequencing input: CD4+ T cells sorted from blood. This chain joins TRBV2 to TRBJ2-3; a stretch of 11 junction bases matches TRBD2. The sequence was obtained from a human donor in good health. The CDR3: CASRGLADTDTQYF. In nucleotides, the sequence is TGTGCCAGCAGGGGACTAGCGGACACAGATACGCAGTATTTT.